Listed below are T cell receptor beta chains from one sample, sequenced in a study of cytomegalovirus exposure and HLA in healthy donors. Using immunoSEQ multiplex PCR, the repertoire was profiled, and TCRdb retains in-frame clones only, with some absent. The data hold 150,000 to 200,000 clones, with around four fifths observed a single time. Sequenced: PBMCs. The receptors were gathered from a girl aged 2-10 years in good health and CMV-seropositive. The CDR3 runs from the conserved cysteine through the conserved F or W. D genes are given only for firm matches.

TRBJ1-1,TRBD1,TRBV19,CASRERRGPLEAFF
TRBJ2-7,TRBD2,TRBV4-1,CASSQPRTSGRPYEQYF
TRBJ2-2,TRBD2,TRBV10-3,CAISDERESAGELFF
TRBJ1-5,NA,TRBV7-2,CASSQRWPTDLETSQPQHF
TRBJ2-5,NA,TRBV7-2,CASSLDRARETQYF
TRBJ2-3,TRBD1,TRBV6-1,CAISDRGTDTQYF
TRBJ2-7,NA,TRBV25-1,CASSVTRACEQYF
TRBJ2-1,NA,TRBV15,CATSSPRGASSYNEQFF
TRBJ1-5,NA,TRBV28,CASHGSSNQPQHF
TRBJ1-5,NA,TRBV28,CASRSYEQPQHF
TRBJ2-3,NA,TRBV14,CASSNSDTQYF
TRBJ2-3,TRBD2,TRBV14,CASSSGLAQYF
TRBJ1-3,NA,TRBV6-1,CASSASRAYPGNTIYF
TRBJ1-1,NA,TRBV7-3,CASSLFKNTEAFF
TRBJ2-7,TRBD2,TRBV5-1,CASSSGGLAGLYEQYF
TRBJ1-2,TRBD1,TRBV2,CASRPTGDGYTF
TRBJ2-7,TRBD1,TRBV28,CASSLWYPPRQGSSYEQYF
TRBJ1-5,TRBD1,TRBV27,CASSSLRTGGYNQPQHF
TRBJ2-7,TRBD1,TRBV7-6,CASSPSGTGSYEQYF
TRBJ2-3,TRBD1,TRBV2,CASSGDRLFTDTQYF
TRBJ1-2,TRBD1,TRBV7-9,CASSLDRTGGEGYTF
TRBJ1-3,NA,TRBV7-6,CASSLPRGGASGNTIYF
TRBJ2-5,NA,TRBV30,CAWRSLLSGLEETQYF
TRBJ2-5,NA,TRBV4-1,CASSQEYFETQYF
TRBJ1-1,NA,TRBV28,CASSFIGGDPEAFF
TRBJ1-4,NA,TRBV4-2,CASSQDPERGEKLFF
TRBJ2-5,NA,TRBV1,CTSSQDFTLTGGPETQYF
TRBJ1-2,NA,TRBV11-2,CASSLKGGLDGYTF
TRBJ2-1,TRBD2,TRBV9,CASSVFGTSGADEQFF
TRBJ2-3,NA,TRBV9,CASSWGGRPDTQYF
TRBJ2-5,NA,TRBV5-1,CASSFGIVQYF
TRBJ2-1,TRBD2,TRBV19,CASSIGGRALNEQFF
TRBJ2-1,NA,TRBV9,CASSGAEQFF
TRBJ2-5,TRBD1,TRBV2,CASSEGQRAETQYF
TRBJ1-5,TRBD1,TRBV28,CASSSAGGPDINQPQHF
TRBJ2-3,TRBD2,TRBV6-1,CASTRAGGPTDTQYF
TRBJ1-5,TRBD1,TRBV30,CAWSVRGRGFNQPQHF
TRBJ2-5,TRBD1,TRBV2,CASSPGQAQETQYF
TRBJ1-5,TRBD1,TRBV23-1,CASSLPGQGDQPQHF
TRBJ1-5,NA,TRBV4-2,CASSQELAGVHPQHF
TRBJ1-1,NA,TRBV5-1,CASSPDGGTEAFF
TRBJ2-5,NA,TRBV29-1,CSFYSFQETQYF
TRBJ1-1,TRBD1,TRBV30,CAWRYWTGGYDAEAFF
TRBJ1-2,TRBD1,TRBV27,CASSLSGQGDGYTF
TRBJ2-7,NA,TRBV27,CASSGLFEQYF
TRBJ2-5,NA,TRBV4-1,CASSPEEGRETQYF
TRBJ1-2,TRBD1,TRBV6-1,CASSAGTGRGFYGYTF
TRBJ2-2,TRBD2,TRBV16,CASSLNGLAGELFF
TRBJ2-1,TRBD2,TRBV4-2,CASSQGGLVGNEQFF
TRBJ2-6,NA,TRBV28,CASSPHPGGVLTF
NA,TRBD1,TRBV27,CASSYGQGSNEQYF
TRBJ2-7,TRBD2,TRBV6-4,CASSPDGTSGRAHEQYF
TRBJ2-5,NA,TRBV4-1,CASSQALARSWETQYF
TRBJ2-5,NA,TRBV15,CATSIRVDGTFRETQYF
TRBJ2-1,NA,TRBV30,CAWSARVRGDDEQFF
TRBJ2-7,TRBD1,TRBV6-1,CASRYRGWSDYEQYF
TRBJ2-3,TRBD2,TRBV5-1,CASSLRLAGGSTDTQYF
TRBJ2-2,TRBD2,TRBV28,CASIEAGGNTGELFF
TRBJ2-1,TRBD2,TRBV25-1,CASSEYSGRTHNEQFF
TRBJ1-5,NA,TRBV12-5,CASAGGQNQPQHF